The clone carrying this T cell receptor (beta chain) was seen more than once but under ten times. The sample originates from a study of response to subunit inactivated influenza vaccine. Germline V gives CDR1 SGHVS, CDR2 FQNEAQ. V lost 4 bases to trimming and J lost 11 bases, with 22 bases between them. The CDR3 extends over 15 amino acids. Via MiXCR, TCRdb re-called the RT-PCR reads, giving one row per CDR3 protein. The top ten clones hold 3% to 3.5% of a sample with roughly 500,000 distinct CDR3 sequences, about 17% of them seen once. The sequence was collected from a man between 50 and 75 years old who received an inactivated influenza vaccine. V usage is TRBV7-8 and J usage is TRBJ2-3; D gene unclear. Sequencing used CD4+ T cells sorted from PBMCs, obtained less than 25 months after vaccination. The CDR3 DNA follows: TGTGCCAGCAGCTCTTCCGGGCCTAGGGCTGTGGGGCAGTATTTT. Protein sequence: CASSSSGPRAVGQYF.